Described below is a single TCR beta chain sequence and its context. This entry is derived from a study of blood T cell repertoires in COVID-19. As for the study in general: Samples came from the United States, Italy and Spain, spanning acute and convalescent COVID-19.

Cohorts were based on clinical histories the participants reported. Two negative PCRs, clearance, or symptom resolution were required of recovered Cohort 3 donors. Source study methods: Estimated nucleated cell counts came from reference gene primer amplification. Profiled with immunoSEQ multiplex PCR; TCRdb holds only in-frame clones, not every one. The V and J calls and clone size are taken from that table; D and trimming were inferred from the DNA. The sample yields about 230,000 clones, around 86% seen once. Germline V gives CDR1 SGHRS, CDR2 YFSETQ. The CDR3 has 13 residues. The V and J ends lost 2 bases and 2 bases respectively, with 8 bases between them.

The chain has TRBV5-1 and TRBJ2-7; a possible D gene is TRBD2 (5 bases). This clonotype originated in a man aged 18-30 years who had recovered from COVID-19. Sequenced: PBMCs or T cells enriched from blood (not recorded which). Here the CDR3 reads CASSLTEAYEQYF. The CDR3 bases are TGCGCCAGCAGCTTAACGGAGGCCTACGAGCAGTACTTC.